The next 29 T cell receptor beta chains were all read from a single sample in a study of sequential checkpoint blockade in melanoma. Data came from immunoSEQ multiplex PCR; TCRdb stores just in-frame clones and leaves some out. The sample records tens of thousands of clones, around 70% being singletons. Sample treatment: randomized to nivolumab then ipilimumab (arm A) or the reverse (arm B). The material was CD8+ T cells sorted from blood (inferred from file names), obtained from a patient given nivolumab and ipilimumab in sequence. Source of these receptors: a human donor with melanoma.

V is TRBV5-6 and J is TRBJ2-1; maybe TRBD1 (5 bases). V lost 4 bases to trimming and J lost 6 bases, with 5 bases between them. The CDR3 totals 11 residues. CDR1 SGHDT and CDR2 YYEEEE come from the germline V gene. The CDR3 nucleotides are TGTGCCAGCAGCGGGGCCAATGAGCAGTTCTTC. Translated, it gives CASSGANEQFF.

The chain recombines TRBV27 with TRBJ1-2; tentatively, D is TRBD1 (5 bases). Germline CDR1 is MNHEY and CDR2 is SMNVEV (reference sequence). This CDR3 is built from 15 residues. V lost 4 bases and J 5 bases, leaving 17 bases between the germline ends. CDR3 residues: CASSSPETEAYGYTF. For the CDR3, the DNA is TGTGCCAGCAGTTCTCCAGAGACAGAAGCGTATGGCTACACCTTC.

This clone occurred once. The rearrangement joins TRBV6-6 to TRBJ2-5; D ambiguous. From germline, CDR1 is MNHNY and CDR2 SVGAGI (reference sequence). The length of the CDR3 is 14 residues. V was shortened by 5 bases and J by 5 bases, with 15 bases between the two germline ends. CDR3 region: CASSHLQPPETQYF. The CDR3 DNA is TGTGCCAGCAGTCATCTACAGCCCCCGGAGACCCAGTACTTC.

The rearrangement joins TRBV7-9 to TRBJ2-1, with TRBD2 matching 7 bases. Germline V lookup: CDR1 SEHNR, CDR2 FQNEAQ (reference sequence). The CDR3 is 13 residues long. The J segment lost 7 bases and the V segment lost 3 bases, leaving 3 bases of the junction unmatched. CDR3 bases: TGTGCCAGCAGCTTGGGACTACTAAATGAGCAGTTCTTC. Amino acids: CASSLGLLNEQFF.

The table lists this clone with a few counts. The CDR3 region has the DNA TGTGCCAGCAGCTTAGCGTTAGCTTCGGGCTACACCTTC. Translating gives CASSLALASGYTF. The chain has TRBV27 and TRBJ1-2; D gene ambiguous. Trimming pared 6 bases from V and 8 bases from J, leaving 16 bases between. There are 13 residues in the CDR3. Germline CDR1 reads MNHEY; CDR2 reads SMNVEV (reference sequence).

V is TRBV10-2 and J is TRBJ2-5, with TRBD1 as a possible D gene (5 bases). Germline assignment: CDR1 WSHSY and CDR2 SAAADI. CDR3 length: 15 residues. V dropped 2 bases and J dropped 2 bases, with 12 bases sitting between them. The CDR3 spells CASSEGGAGQETQYF. As DNA, the CDR3 is TGCGCCAGCAGTGAGGGTGGGGCAGGTCAAGAGACCCAGTACTTC.

This rearrangement joins TRBV7-2 to TRBJ2-7, with D unclear. Trimming took off 1 base at V and 2 bases at J, with 6 bases between the two ends. The CDR3 is 13 residues long. The germline gives CDR1 SGHTA, CDR2 FQGNSA. The CDR3 nucleotides are TGTGCCAGCAGCTTAGACACAGCCTACGAGCAGTACTTC. Its protein product is CASSLDTAYEQYF.

The chain has TRBV13 and TRBJ1-1; TRBD1 agrees at 7 bases. Germline CDR1 and CDR2: PRHDT and FYEKMQ (reference sequence). The CDR3 runs to 15 residues. J was trimmed by 6 bases and V by 5 bases; bases with no gene match: 12. The CDR3 region is CASSAVQGVGPEAFF. CDR3 in DNA: TGTGCCAGCAGCGCGGTCCAGGGGGTGGGGCCTGAAGCTTTCTTT.

The chain combines TRBV7-9 with TRBJ1-5, with TRBD1 identical over 7 bases. Trimming removed 8 bases from V and 4 bases from J; junction bases left unmatched: 8. The CDR3 spans 14 residues. Germline V gives CDR1 SEHNR, CDR2 FQNEAQ (reference sequence). CDR3 amino acids: CASSGTAQNQPQHF. CDR3 DNA: TGTGCCAGCTCTGGGACAGCTCAGAATCAGCCCCAGCATTTT.

The chain combines TRBV27 with TRBJ2-5, with 7 bases lining up with TRBD1. V dropped 6 bases and J dropped 1; count of bases not matched to a gene: 2. Germline CDR1 is MNHEY and CDR2 is SMNVEV (reference sequence). The CDR3 spans 13 residues. CDR3: CASSDRAQETQYF. In DNA form, the CDR3 reads TGTGCCAGCAGCGACAGGGCCCAAGAGACCCAGTACTTC.

This chain links TRBV6-1 with TRBJ2-7; D may be TRBD1 (5 bases). Per the germline V gene, CDR1 is MNHNS and CDR2 is SASEGT. This CDR3 has 15 residues. V gave up 1 base and J gave up 0 bases, with 10 bases separating them. The CDR3 nucleotides are TGTGCCAGCAGTGAAGGGACATATGCCTCCTACGAGCAGTACGTC. Encoded protein: CASSEGTYASYEQYV.

The V and J genes are TRBV19 and TRBJ1-2; D gene ambiguous. Germline values: CDR1 LNHDA, CDR2 SQIVND (reference sequence). CDR3 length: 12 amino acids. V was cut by 6 bases and J by 8 bases, with 13 bases left in between. The DNA for the CDR3 is TGTGCCAGTAGCCAGAAACTAAGGGGCTACACCTTC. Its translation is CASSQKLRGYTF.

The gene calls are TRBV7-9 and TRBJ1-1; possible D gene TRBD1, 6 bases. Germline CDR1 and CDR2: SEHNR and FQNEAQ (reference sequence). This CDR3 has 15 residues. V lost 7 bases and J 3 bases, leaving 18 bases between the germline ends. CDR3 protein: CASTPSQGLDTEAFF. The CDR3 bases are TGTGCCAGCACCCCGAGTCAGGGGCTGGACACTGAAGCTTTCTTT.

The CDR3 bases are TGTGCCAGCAGCGCCCGAAGCTACCAAGAGACCCAGTACTTC. Protein: CASSARSYQETQYF. The chain employs TRBV9 and TRBJ2-5; D is unclear. CDR3 length equals 14 residues. Germline lookup yields CDR1 SGDLS and CDR2 YYNGEE. Trimming stripped 3 bases from V and 0 bases from J, with 9 bases between.

This clone was picked up a small number of times. This chain joins TRBV10-3 and TRBJ2-7; a weak D match, TRBD1 (5 bases). Germline CDR1 ENHRY, CDR2 SYGVKD. V lost 8 bases and J 2 bases, leaving 16 bases between the germline ends. The CDR3 runs 14 residues. Written as DNA, the CDR3 is TGTGCCATCTCAGAGGCTCAGGGTACCTACGAGCAGTACTTC. It encodes CAISEAQGTYEQYF.

This chain links TRBV11-2 with TRBJ2-5; 7 nucleotides match TRBD2. The CDR3 loop spans 15 amino acids. J lost 1 base, V lost 5 bases, and 7 bases had no gene match. Germline CDR1 reads SGHAT; CDR2 reads FQNNGV. CDR3 sequence: CASSPTGGPQETQYF. CDR3 coding DNA: TGTGCCAGCAGCCCGACGGGGGGTCCCCAAGAGACCCAGTACTTC.

This chain uses TRBV9 with TRBJ2-3, with 14 bases fitting TRBD2. The J segment lost 5 bases and the V segment lost 3 bases, leaving 8 bases of the junction unmatched. This CDR3 region has 17 residues. Per germline, CDR1 SGDLS and CDR2 YYNGEE. CDR3 DNA: TGTGCCAGCAGCGCCGCACGACTAGCGGGGGGGGTAGATACGCAGTATTTT. Protein sequence: CASSAARLAGGVDTQYF. Supplemented by reference TRBV9 and TRBJ2-3, the full variable domain reads DSGVTQTPKHLITATGQRVTLRCSPRSGDLSVYWYQQSLDQGLQFLIQYYNGEERAKGNILERFSAQQFPDLHSELNLSSLELGDSALYFCASSAARLAGGVDTQYFGPGTRLTVL.

This clone has just a few counts. The rearrangement uses TRBV15 and TRBJ2-3; 8 bases are shared with TRBD1. Germline CDR1 LNHNV, CDR2 YYDKDF (reference sequence). CDR3 length equals 15 residues. Germline trimming cut 3 bases from V and 2 bases from J; bases unmatched to any gene: 4. The CDR3 loop reads CATSRGTGNTDTQYF. The CDR3 bases are TGTGCCACCAGCAGGGGGACAGGAAACACAGATACGCAGTATTTT.

This clone is medium-sized (0.01 to 0.1%) within its sample. J is TRBJ2-7 and V is TRBV7-2; D is perhaps TRBD2 (5 bases). The germline CDR1 and CDR2 sequences are SGHTA and FQGNSA. The CDR3 extends over 15 amino acids. Deletions cut 5 bases from V and 0 bases from J, with 14 bases between. CDR3 DNA: TGTGCCAGCAGCCCATTCTACGGGGACTCCTACGAGCAGTACTTC. Residues: CASSPFYGDSYEQYF.

The chain carries TRBV5-4 and TRBJ2-7, with D tentatively TRBD1 (6 bases). This CDR3 has 13 residues. CDR1 is SGHNT, CDR2 YYREEE, per germline (reference sequence). V lost 5 bases and J lost 7, with 16 bases in between. The CDR3 region is CASRTGPGDEQYF. The CDR3, as DNA: TGTGCCAGCAGGACCGGGCCAGGGGATGAGCAGTACTTC.

The sample holds a few counts of this clone. The CDR3 protein is CASGGSLYGYTF. Here the CDR3 DNA reads TGTGCCAGCGGCGGAAGTCTATATGGCTACACCTTC. The chain employs TRBV4-2 and TRBJ1-2; D remains unclear. CDR1 is LGHNA and CDR2 is YNFKEQ in the germline V gene. V was clipped by 8 bases and J by 5 bases, with 12 bases between them. The CDR3 extends over 12 amino acids.

The CDR3 nucleotides read TGTGCCAGCCAAACCGGGAGCGAAGCTTTCTTT. Amino acids: CASQTGSEAFF. The chain recombines TRBV7-9 with TRBJ1-1; D call uncertain. The CDR3 runs to 11 residues. V gave up 8 bases and J gave up 8 bases, with 12 bases separating them. Germline V gene sequence: CDR1 SEHNR, CDR2 FQNEAQ (reference sequence).

This chain links TRBV27 with TRBJ1-2; 8 bases are a match to TRBD1. The CDR3 covers 15 residues. The J segment lost 4 bases and the V segment lost 6 bases, leaving 10 bases of the junction unmatched. Per germline, CDR1 MNHEY and CDR2 SMNVEV (reference sequence). Here the CDR3 reads CASRGNRGGVYGYTF. The CDR3 DNA reads TGTGCCAGCAGGGGCAACAGGGGGGGAGTCTATGGCTACACCTTC.

CDR3 in amino acids: CASSLGAGGFYEQYV. The CDR3 DNA reads TGTGCCAGCAGCCTGGGGGCGGGGGGGTTCTACGAGCAGTACGTC. The genes are TRBV5-6 and TRBJ2-7; 9 positions match TRBD2. Germline loops: CDR1 SGHDT, CDR2 YYEEEE. Trimming at V came to 4 bases and at J to 3 bases, leaving 8 bases not matched to a gene. This CDR3 spans 15 amino acids.

This sequence joins TRBV7-3 and TRBJ1-2; 7 nucleotides line up with TRBD1. This CDR3 is 16 amino acids long. Germline V gene lookup returns CDR1 SGHTA and CDR2 FQGTGA. V gave up 1 base and J gave up 2 bases; unmatched junction bases: 7. In DNA form, the CDR3 reads TGTGCCAGCAGCTTAATCGGGGGCAGGGGGAACTATGGCTACACCTTC. Amino acids: CASSLIGGRGNYGYTF.

This rearrangement joins TRBV5-1 to TRBJ2-7; 7 bases map to TRBD1. The germline CDR1 and CDR2 sequences are SGHRS and YFSETQ. The CDR3 length is 16 residues. Trimming took 4 bases from V and 5 from J; bases not matched to a gene: 15. As DNA, the CDR3 is TGCGCCAGCAGCCTCTCAACGGGACAGACGAGAAACGAGCAGTACTTC. Its translation: CASSLSTGQTRNEQYF.

The chain recombines TRBV2 with TRBJ1-2; D might be TRBD1 (5 bases). The germline V gene has CDR1 SNHLY and CDR2 FYNNEI. The CDR3 is 14 residues long. Trimming cost V 1 base and J 4 bases, with 10 bases left between them. The CDR3 DNA reads as TGTGCCAGCAGTGAAGTTAGGGGTTTCTATGGCTACACCTTC. Amino acid sequence: CASSEVRGFYGYTF.

This clone was seen just once. The J gene is TRBJ1-6, the V gene TRBV27; D possibly corresponds to TRBD1 (5 bases). CDR3 length equals 13 residues. Germline assignment: CDR1 MNHEY and CDR2 SMNVEV (reference sequence). V dropped 2 bases and J dropped 9 bases, with 8 bases sitting between them. The CDR3 spells CASSLVGGSPLHF. The CDR3 coding sequence is TGTGCCAGCAGTTTAGTGGGGGGTTCACCCCTCCACTTT.

CDR3 amino acids: CASSDDRELTEAFF. CDR3 in DNA: TGTGCCAGCAGCGACGACAGGGAGCTCACTGAAGCTTTCTTT. V usage is TRBV6-1 and J usage is TRBJ1-1; 7 nucleotides match TRBD1. Germline V gives CDR1 MNHNS, CDR2 SASEGT. This CDR3 is 14 amino acids long. V trimming: 6 bases; J trimming: 4 bases; junction bases outside the gene matches: 8.